The present T cell receptor beta chain was sequenced within a study of T cell responses to AZD1222 COVID-19 vaccine. In regard to this clone: Its antigen is still unknown.

Assay: immunoSEQ multiplex PCR; the TCRdb copy retains only in-frame clones and omits some. The sample holds 170,000 or so clones; approximately 93% are singletons and the top ten take approximately 0.88%. Overall study results and limits: White British ancestry dominated among donors, who included more females, and clonal diversity was possibly underestimated. The study found vaccine-associated CD4 TCRs spanning spike, dominant at 160-218 and 743-854.

CDR1 and CDR2 from the germline V gene are SGHAT and FQNNGV. The CDR3 is made up of 13 amino acids. V gave up 5 bases and J gave up 7 bases; unmatched junction bases: 4. This sequence originates from an adult in good health. The sample consisted of peripheral blood, taken on day 0 of AZD1222 vaccination. This sequence joins TRBV11-2 and TRBJ2-1, with 8 bases that match TRBD2. The CDR3 here is CASSVGLANEQFF. The CDR3 nucleotides read TGTGCCAGCAGCGTAGGACTAGCTAATGAGCAGTTCTTC.